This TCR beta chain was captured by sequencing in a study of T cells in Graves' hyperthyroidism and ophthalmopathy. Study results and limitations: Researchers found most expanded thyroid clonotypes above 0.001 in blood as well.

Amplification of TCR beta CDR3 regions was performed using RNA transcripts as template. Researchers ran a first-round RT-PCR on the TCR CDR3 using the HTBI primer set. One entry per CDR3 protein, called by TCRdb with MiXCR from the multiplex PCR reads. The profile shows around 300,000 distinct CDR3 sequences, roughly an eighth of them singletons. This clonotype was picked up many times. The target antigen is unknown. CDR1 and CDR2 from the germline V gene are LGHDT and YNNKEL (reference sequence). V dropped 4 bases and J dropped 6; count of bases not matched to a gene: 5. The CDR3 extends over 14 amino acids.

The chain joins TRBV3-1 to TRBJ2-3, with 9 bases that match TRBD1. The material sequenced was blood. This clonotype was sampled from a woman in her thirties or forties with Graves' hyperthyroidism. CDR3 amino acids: CASSPYRGRDTQYF. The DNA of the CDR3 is TGTGCCAGCAGCCCGTACAGGGGGCGGGATACGCAGTATTTT.